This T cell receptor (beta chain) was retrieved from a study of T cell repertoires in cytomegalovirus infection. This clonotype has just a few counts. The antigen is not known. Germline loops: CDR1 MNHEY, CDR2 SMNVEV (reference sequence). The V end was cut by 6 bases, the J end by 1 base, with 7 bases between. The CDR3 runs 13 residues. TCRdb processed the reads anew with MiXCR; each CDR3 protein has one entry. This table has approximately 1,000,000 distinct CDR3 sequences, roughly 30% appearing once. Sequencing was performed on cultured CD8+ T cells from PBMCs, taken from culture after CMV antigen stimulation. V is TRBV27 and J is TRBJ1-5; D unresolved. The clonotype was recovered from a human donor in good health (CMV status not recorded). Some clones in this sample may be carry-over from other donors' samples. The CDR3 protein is CASRRGSNQPQHF. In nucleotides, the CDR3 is TGTGCCAGCAGAAGAGGAAGCAATCAGCCCCAGCATTTT.